This TCR beta chain was found in a study of cytomegalovirus exposure and HLA in healthy donors. Assay used: immunoSEQ multiplex PCR; TCRdb lists only in-frame clones, some missing. The sample consists of more than 80,000 clones, approximately 96% of them appearing once. V shed 4 bases and J 2 bases; nucleotides not matched to a gene: 10. The CDR3 spans 16 residues. The germline V gene has CDR1 SGHKS and CDR2 YYEKEE (reference sequence). Sequencing used PBMCs. The TCR was taken from a woman aged 18-29 years in good health and CMV-seronegative. This chain connects TRBV5-5 to TRBJ2-7; 9 bases line up with TRBD1. The CDR3 nucleotides read TGTGCCAGCAGCCCGGAAGGACAGGGGATACCCTACGAGCAGTACTTC. Translating it yields CASSPEGQGIPYEQYF.